What follows describes a single T cell receptor beta chain. Authors' methods: Estimation of nucleated cell counts relied on the amplification of reference gene primers. Produced via immunoSEQ multiplex PCR; TCRdb's table is partial and in-frame only. V and J calls and clone size come straight from that table; D and trimming were deduced from the DNA. This table has approximately 480,000 clones, around 90% appearing once. Self-reported history from a screening survey and questionnaire set each donor's cohort. The CDR3 covers 13 residues. Trimming stripped 1 base from V and 7 bases from J, with 10 bases between. Germline CDR1 is SQVTM and CDR2 is ANQGSEA. The data were obtained in a study of blood T cell repertoires in COVID-19. Study-wide background: Samples taken during acute and convalescent COVID-19 were collected in the United States, Italy and Spain.

The sequence was collected from a woman aged 18-35 years who had recovered from COVID-19. The sequencing sample was made of PBMCs or T cells enriched from blood (not recorded which). The chain combines TRBV29-1 with TRBJ1-4, with D hard to call. The CDR3 coding sequence is TGCAGCGTTGAAGTGTCCGGGGTTGAAAAACTGTTTTTT. This gives the protein CSVEVSGVEKLFF.